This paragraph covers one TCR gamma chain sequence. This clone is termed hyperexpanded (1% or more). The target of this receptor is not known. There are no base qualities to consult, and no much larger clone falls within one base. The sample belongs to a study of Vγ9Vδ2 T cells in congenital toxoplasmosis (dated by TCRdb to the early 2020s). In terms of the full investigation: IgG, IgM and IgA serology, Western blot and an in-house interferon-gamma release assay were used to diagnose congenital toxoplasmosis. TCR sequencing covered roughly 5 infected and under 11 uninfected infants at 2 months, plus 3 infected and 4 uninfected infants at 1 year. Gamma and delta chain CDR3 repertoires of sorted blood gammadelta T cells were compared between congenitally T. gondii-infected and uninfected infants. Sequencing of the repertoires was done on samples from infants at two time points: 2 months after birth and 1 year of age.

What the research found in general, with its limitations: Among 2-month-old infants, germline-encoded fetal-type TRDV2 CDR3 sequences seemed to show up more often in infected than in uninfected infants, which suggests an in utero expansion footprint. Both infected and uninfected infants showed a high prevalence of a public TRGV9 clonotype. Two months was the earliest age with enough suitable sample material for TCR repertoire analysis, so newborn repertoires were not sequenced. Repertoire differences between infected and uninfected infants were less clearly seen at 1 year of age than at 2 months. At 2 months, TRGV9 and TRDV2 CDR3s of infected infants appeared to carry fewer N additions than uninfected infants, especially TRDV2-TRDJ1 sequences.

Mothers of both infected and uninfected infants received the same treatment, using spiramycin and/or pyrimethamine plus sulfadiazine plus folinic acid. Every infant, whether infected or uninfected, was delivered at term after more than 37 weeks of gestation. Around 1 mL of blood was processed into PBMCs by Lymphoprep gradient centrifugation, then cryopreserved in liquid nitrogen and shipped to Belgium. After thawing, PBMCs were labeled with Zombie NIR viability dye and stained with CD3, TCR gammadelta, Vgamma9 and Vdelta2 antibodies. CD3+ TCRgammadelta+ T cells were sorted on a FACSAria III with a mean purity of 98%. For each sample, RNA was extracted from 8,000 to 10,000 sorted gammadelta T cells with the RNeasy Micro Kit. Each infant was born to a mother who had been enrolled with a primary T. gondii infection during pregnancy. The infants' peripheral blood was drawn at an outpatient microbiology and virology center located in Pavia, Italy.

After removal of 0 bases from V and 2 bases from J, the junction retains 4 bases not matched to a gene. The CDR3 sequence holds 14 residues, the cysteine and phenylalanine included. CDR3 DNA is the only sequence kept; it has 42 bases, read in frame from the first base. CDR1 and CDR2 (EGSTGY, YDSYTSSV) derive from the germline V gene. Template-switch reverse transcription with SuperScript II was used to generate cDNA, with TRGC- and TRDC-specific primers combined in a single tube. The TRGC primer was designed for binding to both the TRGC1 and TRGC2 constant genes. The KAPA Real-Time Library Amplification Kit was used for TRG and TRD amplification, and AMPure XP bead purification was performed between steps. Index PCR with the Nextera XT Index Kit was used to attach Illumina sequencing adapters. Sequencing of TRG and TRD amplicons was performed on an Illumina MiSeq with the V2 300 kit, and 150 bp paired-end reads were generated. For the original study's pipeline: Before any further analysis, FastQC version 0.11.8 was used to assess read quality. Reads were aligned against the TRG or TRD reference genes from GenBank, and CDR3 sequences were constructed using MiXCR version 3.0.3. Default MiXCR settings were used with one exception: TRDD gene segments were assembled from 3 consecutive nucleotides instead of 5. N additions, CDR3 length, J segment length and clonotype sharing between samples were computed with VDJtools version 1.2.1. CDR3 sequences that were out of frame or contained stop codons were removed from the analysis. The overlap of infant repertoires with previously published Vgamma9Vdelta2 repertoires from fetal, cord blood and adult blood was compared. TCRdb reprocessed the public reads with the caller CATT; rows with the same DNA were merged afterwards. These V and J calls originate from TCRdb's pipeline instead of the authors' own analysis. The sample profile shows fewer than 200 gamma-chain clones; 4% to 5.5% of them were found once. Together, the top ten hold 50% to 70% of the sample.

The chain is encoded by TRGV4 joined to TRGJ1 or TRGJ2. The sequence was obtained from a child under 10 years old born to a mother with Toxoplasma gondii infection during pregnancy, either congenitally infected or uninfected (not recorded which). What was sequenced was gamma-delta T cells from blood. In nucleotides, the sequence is TGTGCCACCTGGGATGGGCTCGATTATTATAAGAAACTCTTT. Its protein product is CATWDGLDYYKKLF.